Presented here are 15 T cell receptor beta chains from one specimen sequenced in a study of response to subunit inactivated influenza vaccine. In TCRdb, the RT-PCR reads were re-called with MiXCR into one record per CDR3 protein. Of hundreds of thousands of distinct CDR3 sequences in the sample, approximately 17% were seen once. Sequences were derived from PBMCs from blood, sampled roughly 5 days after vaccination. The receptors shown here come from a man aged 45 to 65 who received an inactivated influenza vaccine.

In DNA form, the CDR3 reads TGTGCCAGCATCGGGCTCGGGAACACCGGGGAGCTGTTTTTT. Translation gives CASIGLGNTGELFF. V gene TRBV12-3 or TRBV12-4 combines with J gene TRBJ2-2, with D uncertain. The CDR3 loop spans 14 amino acids. V dropped 7 bases and J dropped 1 base, with 10 bases sitting between them.

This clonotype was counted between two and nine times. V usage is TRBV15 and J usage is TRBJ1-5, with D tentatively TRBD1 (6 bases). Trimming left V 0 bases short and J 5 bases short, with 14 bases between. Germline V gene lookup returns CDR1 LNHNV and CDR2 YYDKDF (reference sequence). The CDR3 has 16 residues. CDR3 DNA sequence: TGTGCCACCAGCAGAGATTTAGGGGGAGTAGATCAGCCCCAGCATTTT. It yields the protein CATSRDLGGVDQPQHF.

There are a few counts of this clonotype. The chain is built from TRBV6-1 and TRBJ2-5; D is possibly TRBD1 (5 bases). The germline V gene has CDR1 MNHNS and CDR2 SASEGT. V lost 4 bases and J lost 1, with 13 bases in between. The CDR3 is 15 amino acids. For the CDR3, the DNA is TGTGCCAGCAGTGGGTATACAGGCCCCCAAGAGACCCAGTACTTC. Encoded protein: CASSGYTGPQETQYF.

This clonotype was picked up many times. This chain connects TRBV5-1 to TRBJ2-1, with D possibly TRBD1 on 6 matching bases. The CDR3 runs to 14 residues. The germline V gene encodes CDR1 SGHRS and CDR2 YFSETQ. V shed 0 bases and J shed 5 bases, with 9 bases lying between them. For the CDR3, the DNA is TGCGCCAGCAGCTTGGACAGGGTGGACAATGAGCAGTTCTTC. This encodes CASSLDRVDNEQFF.

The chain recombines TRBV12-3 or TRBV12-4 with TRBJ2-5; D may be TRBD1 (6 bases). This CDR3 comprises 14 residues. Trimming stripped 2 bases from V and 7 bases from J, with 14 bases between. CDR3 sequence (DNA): TGTGCCAGCAGTTTACCGGGACAACGTATGACCCAGTACTTC. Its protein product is CASSLPGQRMTQYF.

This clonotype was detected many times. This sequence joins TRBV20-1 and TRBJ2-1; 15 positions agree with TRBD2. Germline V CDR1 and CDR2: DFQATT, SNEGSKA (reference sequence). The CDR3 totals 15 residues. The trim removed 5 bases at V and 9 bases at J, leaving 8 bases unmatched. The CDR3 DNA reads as TGCAGTGCTTACTCCGGACTAGCGGGGGGGACTGAGCAGTTCTTC. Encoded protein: CSAYSGLAGGTEQFF.

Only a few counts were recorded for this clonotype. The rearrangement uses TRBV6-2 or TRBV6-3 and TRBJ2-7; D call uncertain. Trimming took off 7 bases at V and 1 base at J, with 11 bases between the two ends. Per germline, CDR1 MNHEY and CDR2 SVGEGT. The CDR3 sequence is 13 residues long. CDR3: CASKGIRSYEQYF. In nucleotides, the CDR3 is TGTGCCAGCAAGGGAATCCGATCCTACGAGCAGTACTTC.

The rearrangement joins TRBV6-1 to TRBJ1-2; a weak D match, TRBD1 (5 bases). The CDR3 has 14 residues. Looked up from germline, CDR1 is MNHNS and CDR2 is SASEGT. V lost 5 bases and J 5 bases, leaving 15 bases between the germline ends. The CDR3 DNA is TGTGCCAGCAGTCCACTAGCCAAGGGGTATGGCTACACCTTC. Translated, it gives CASSPLAKGYGYTF.

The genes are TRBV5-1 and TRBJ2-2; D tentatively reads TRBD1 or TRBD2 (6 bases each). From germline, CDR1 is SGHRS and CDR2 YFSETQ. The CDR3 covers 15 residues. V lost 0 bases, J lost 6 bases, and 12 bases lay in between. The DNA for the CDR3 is TGCGCCAGCAGCTTGGCCAGGAGGGGGGCCGGGGAGCTGTTTTTT. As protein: CASSLARRGAGELFF. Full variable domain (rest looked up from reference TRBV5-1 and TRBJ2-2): KAGVTQTPRYLIKTRGQQVTLSCSPISGHRSVSWYQQTPGQGLQFLFEYFSETQRNKGNFPGRFSGRQFSNSRSEMNVSTLELGDSALYLCASSLARRGAGELFFGEGSRLTVL.

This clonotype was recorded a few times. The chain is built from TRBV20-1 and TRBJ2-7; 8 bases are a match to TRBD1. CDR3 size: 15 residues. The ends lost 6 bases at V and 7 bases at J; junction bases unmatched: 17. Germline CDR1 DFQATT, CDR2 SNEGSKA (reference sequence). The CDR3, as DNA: TGCAGTGCCGCCCCCTTGGGGCAGGGGGCGCGAGAGCAGTACTTC. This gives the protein CSAAPLGQGAREQYF.

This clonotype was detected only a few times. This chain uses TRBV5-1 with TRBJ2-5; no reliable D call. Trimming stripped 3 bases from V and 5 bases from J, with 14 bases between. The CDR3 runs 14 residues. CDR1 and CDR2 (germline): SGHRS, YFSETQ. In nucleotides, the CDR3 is TGCGCCAGCAGCTCCCCAGCTTTGAGCGAGACCCAGTACTTC. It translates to CASSSPALSETQYF. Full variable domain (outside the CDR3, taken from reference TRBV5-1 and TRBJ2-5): KAGVTQTPRYLIKTRGQQVTLSCSPISGHRSVSWYQQTPGQGLQFLFEYFSETQRNKGNFPGRFSGRQFSNSRSEMNVSTLELGDSALYLCASSSPALSETQYFGPGTRLLVL.

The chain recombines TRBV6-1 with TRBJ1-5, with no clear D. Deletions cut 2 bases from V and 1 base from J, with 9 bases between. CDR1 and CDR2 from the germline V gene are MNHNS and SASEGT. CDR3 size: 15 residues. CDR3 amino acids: CASSEKLASNQPQHF. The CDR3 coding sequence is TGTGCCAGCAGTGAAAAATTGGCCAGCAATCAGCCCCAGCATTTT.

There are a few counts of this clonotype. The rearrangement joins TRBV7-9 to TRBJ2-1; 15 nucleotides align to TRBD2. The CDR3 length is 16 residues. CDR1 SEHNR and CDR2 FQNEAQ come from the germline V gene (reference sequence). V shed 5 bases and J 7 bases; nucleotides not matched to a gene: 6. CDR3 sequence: CASSPRTSGRGNEQFF. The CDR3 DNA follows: TGTGCCAGCAGCCCTCGGACTAGCGGGAGGGGGAATGAGCAGTTCTTC.

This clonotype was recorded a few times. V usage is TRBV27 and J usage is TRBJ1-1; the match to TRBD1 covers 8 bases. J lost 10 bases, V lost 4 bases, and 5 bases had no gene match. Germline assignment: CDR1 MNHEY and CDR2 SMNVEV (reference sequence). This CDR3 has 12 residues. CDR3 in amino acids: CASSSTGERAFF. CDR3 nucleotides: TGTGCCAGCAGTTCGACAGGGGAAAGAGCTTTCTTT.

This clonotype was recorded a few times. CDR3 loop: CSVGRGGETQYF. In nucleotides, the CDR3 is TGCAGCGTTGGCAGGGGTGGTGAGACCCAGTACTTC. This chain joins TRBV29-1 and TRBJ2-5; a possible D gene is TRBD1 (6 bases). Germline CDR1 reads SQVTM; CDR2 reads ANQGSEA. CDR3 size: 12 residues. V was cut by 4 bases and J by 5 bases, with 11 bases left in between.